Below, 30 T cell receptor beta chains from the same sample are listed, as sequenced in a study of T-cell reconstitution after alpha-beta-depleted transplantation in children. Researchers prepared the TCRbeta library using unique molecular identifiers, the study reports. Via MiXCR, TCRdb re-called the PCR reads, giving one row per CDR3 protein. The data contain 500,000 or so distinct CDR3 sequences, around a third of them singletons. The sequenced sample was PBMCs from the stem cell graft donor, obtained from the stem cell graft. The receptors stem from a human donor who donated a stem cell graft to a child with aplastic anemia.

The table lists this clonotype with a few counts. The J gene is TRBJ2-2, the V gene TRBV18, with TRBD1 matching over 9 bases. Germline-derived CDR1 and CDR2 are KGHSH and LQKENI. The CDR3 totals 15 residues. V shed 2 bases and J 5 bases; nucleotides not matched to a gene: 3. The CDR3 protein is CASSPGTGMTGELFF. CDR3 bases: TGTGCCAGCTCACCAGGGACAGGGATGACCGGGGAGCTGTTTTTT.

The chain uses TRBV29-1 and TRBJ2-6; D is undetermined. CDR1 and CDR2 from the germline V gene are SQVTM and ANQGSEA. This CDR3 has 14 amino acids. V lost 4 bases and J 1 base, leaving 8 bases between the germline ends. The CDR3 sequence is CSVAKGSGANVLTF. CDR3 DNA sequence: TGCAGCGTTGCCAAAGGGTCTGGGGCCAACGTCCTGACTTTC.

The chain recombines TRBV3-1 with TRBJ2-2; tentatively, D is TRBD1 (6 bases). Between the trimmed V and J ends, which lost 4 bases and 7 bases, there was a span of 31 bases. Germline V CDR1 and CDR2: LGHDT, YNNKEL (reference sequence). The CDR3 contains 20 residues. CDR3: CASSPRVRSGHLLIGGELFF. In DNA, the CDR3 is TGTGCCAGCAGCCCGAGGGTCCGTTCGGGACACCTCTTGATTGGCGGGGAGCTGTTTTTT.

The CDR3 spells CASHRGDPNTGELFF. CDR3 DNA: TGTGCCTCTCACAGGGGAGACCCGAACACCGGGGAGCTGTTTTTT. V and J are TRBV5-5 and TRBJ2-2, with 7 bases lining up with TRBD1. The CDR3 loop spans 15 amino acids. Germline-derived CDR1 and CDR2 are SGHKS and YYEKEE (reference sequence). V dropped 10 bases and J dropped 0; count of bases not matched to a gene: 9.

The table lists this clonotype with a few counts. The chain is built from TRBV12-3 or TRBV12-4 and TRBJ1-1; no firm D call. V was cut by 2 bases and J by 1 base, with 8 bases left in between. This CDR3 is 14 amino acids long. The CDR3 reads CASSLRHANTEAFF. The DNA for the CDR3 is TGTGCCAGCAGTTTACGGCACGCGAACACTGAAGCTTTCTTT.

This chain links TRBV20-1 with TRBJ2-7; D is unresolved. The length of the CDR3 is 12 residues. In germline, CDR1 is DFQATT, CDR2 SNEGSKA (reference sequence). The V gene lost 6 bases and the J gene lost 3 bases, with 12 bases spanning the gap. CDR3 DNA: TGCAGTGCCACCCCTGGGGTCTACGAGCAGTACTTC. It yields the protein CSATPGVYEQYF.

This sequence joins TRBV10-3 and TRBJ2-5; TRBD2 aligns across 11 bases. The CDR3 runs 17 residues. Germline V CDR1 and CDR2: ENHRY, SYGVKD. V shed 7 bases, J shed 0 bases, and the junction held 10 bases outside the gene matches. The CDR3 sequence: CAINYKGTSGDQETQYF. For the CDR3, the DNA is TGTGCCATCAACTACAAGGGGACTAGCGGAGACCAAGAGACCCAGTACTTC.

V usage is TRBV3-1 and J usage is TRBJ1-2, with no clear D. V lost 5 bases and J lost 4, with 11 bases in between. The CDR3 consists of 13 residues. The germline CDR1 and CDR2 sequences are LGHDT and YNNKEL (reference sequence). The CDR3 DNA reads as TGTGCCAGCAGCTTGGACGGGCCCTATGGCTACACCTTC. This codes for CASSLDGPYGYTF.

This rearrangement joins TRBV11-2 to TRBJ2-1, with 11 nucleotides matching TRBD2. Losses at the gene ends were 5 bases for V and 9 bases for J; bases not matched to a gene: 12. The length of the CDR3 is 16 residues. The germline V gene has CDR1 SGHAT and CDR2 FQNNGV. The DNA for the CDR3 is TGTGCCAGCAGCGAAGGGCTAGCGGGAGGATATGGTGAGCAGTTCTTC. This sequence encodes CASSEGLAGGYGEQFF.

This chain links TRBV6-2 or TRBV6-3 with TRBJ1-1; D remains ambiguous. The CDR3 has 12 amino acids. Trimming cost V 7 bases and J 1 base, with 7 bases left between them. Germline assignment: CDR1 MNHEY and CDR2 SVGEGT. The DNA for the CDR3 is TGTGCCAGCACCGAATGGAACACTGAAGCTTTCTTT. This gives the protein CASTEWNTEAFF.

CDR3 in DNA: TGTGCCAGCACTTTCTTGACTGGCGGGACGAACACCGGGGAGCTGTTTTTT. Protein product: CASTFLTGGTNTGELFF. The V and J genes are TRBV27 and TRBJ2-2; tentative D call: TRBD2 (6 bases). CDR3 length: 17 residues. Trimming pared 7 bases from V and 0 bases from J, leaving 18 bases between. CDR1 and CDR2 from the germline V gene are MNHEY and SMNVEV (reference sequence).

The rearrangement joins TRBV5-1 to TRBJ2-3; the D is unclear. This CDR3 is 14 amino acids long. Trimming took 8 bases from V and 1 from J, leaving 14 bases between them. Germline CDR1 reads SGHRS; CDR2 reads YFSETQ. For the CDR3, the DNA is TGCGCCAGAAGTGTGGGGATTGGCACAGATACGCAGTATTTT. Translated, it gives CARSVGIGTDTQYF.

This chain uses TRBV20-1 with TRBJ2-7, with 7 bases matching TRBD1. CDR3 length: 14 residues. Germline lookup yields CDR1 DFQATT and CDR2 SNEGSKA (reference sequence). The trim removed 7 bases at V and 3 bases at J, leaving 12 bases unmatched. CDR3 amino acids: CSVQRYRGDYEQYF. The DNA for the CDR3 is TGCAGTGTACAGAGGTACAGGGGAGACTACGAGCAGTACTTC.

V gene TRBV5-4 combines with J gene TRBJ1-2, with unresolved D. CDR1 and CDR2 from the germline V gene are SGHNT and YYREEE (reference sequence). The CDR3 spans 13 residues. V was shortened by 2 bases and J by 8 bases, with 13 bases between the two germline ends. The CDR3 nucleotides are TGTGCCAGCAGCTTACACGGCCGAGGAGGCTACACCTTC. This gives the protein CASSLHGRGGYTF. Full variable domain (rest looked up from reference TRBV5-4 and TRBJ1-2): ETGVTQSPTHLIKTRGQQVTLRCSSQSGHNTVSWYQQALGQGPQFIFQYYREEENGRGNFPPRFSGLQFPNYSSELNVNALELDDSALYLCASSLHGRGGYTFGSGTRLTVV.

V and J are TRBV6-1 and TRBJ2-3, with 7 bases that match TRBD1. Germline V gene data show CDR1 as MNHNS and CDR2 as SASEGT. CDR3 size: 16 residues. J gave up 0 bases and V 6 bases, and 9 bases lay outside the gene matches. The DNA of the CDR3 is TGTGCCAGCAGCCACCACAGGGGTACTAGCACAGATACGCAGTATTTT. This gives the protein CASSHHRGTSTDTQYF.

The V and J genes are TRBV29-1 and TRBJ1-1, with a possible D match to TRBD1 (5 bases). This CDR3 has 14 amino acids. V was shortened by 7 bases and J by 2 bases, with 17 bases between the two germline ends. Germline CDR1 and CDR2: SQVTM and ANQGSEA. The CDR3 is CSAGRRGFNTEAFF. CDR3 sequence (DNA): TGCAGCGCTGGGCGTCGGGGGTTCAACACTGAAGCTTTCTTT.

In DNA, the CDR3 is TGTGCCAGCAGCTCCCAGCCGACTAGCGGGAGTAGGGGAGGGGCAGATACGCAGTATTTT. The encoded protein is CASSSQPTSGSRGGADTQYF. V and J are TRBV7-7 and TRBJ2-3; TRBD2 aligns across 12 bases. J gave up 4 bases and V 4 bases, and 18 bases lay outside the gene matches. The CDR3 extends over 20 amino acids. Germline CDR1 reads SSHAT; CDR2 reads FNYEAQ (reference sequence). The complete variable domain, with remaining parts taken from reference TRBV7-7 and TRBJ2-3, reads GAGVSQSPRYKVTKRGQDVTLRCDPISSHATLYWYQQALGQGPEFLTYFNYEAQPDKSGLPSDRFSAERPEGSISTLTIQRTEQRDSAMYRCASSSQPTSGSRGGADTQYFGPGTRLTVL.

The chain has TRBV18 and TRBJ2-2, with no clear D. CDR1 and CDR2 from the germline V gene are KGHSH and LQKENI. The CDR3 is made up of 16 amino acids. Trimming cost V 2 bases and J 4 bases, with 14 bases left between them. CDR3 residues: CASSPDMGGRTGELFF. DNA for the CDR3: TGTGCCAGCTCACCAGATATGGGCGGCCGCACCGGGGAGCTGTTTTTT.

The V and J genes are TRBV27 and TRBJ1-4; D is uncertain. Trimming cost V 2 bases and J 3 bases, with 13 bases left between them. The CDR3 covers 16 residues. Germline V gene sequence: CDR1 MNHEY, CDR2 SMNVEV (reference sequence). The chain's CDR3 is CASSLRGISANEKLFF. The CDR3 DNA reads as TGTGCCAGCAGTTTACGCGGAATCTCGGCTAATGAAAAACTGTTTTTT. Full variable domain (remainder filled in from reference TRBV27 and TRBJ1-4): EAQVTQNPRYLITVTGKKLTVTCSQNMNHEYMSWYRQDPGLGLRQIYYSMNVEVTDKGDVPEGYKVSRKEKRNFPLILESPSPNQTSLYFCASSLRGISANEKLFFGSGTQLSVL.

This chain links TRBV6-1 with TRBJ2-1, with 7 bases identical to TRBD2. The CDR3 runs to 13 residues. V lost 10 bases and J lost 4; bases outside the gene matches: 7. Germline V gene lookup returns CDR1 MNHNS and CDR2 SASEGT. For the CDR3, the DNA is TGTGCCACAGGACTAGTGGGGTACAATGAGCAGTTCTTC. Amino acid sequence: CATGLVGYNEQFF.

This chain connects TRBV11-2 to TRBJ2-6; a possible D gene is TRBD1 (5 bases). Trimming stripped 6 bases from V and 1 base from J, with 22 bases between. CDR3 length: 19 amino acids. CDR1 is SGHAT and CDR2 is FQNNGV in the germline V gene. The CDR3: CASSPQGGRALSGANVLTF. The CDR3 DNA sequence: TGTGCCAGCAGTCCCCAGGGCGGACGTGCCCTATCTGGGGCCAACGTCCTGACTTTC.

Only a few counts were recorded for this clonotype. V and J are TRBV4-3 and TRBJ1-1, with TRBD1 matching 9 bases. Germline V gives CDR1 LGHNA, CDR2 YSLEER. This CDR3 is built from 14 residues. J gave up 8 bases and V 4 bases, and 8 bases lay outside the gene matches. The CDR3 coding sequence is TGCGCCAGCAGCCCTGATGAGGGGACAGGGGAAGCTTTCTTT. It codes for CASSPDEGTGEAFF.

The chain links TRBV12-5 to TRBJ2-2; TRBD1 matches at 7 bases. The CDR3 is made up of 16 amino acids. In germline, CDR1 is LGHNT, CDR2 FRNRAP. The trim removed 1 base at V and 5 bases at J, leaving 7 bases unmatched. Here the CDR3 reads CASGLERGHWTGELFF. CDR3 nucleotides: TGTGCTAGTGGTTTGGAGAGGGGGCATTGGACCGGGGAGCTGTTTTTT.

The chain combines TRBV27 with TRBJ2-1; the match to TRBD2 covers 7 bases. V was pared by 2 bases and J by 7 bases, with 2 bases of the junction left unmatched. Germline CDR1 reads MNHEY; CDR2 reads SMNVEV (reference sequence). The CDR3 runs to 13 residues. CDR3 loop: CASSLPGGNEQFF. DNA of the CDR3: TGTGCCAGCAGTTTACCCGGGGGGAATGAGCAGTTCTTC.

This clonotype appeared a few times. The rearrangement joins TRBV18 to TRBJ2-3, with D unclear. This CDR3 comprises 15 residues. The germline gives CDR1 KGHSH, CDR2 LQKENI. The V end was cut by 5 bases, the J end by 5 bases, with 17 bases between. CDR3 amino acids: CASSSGQSARDTQYF. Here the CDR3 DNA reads TGTGCCAGCTCATCAGGTCAATCAGCCAGAGATACGCAGTATTTT. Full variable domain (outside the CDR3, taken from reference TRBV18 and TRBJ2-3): NAGVMQNPRHLVRRRGQEARLRCSPMKGHSHVYWYRQLPEEGLKFMVYLQKENIIDESGMPKERFSAEFPKEGPSILRIQQVVRGDSAAYFCASSSGQSARDTQYFGPGTRLTVL.

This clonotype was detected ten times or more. CDR3 sequence: CSATRPYPEGEQYV. CDR3 in DNA: TGCAGCGCAACCCGCCCGTACCCGGAGGGCGAGCAGTACGTC. The chain recombines TRBV29-1 with TRBJ2-7, with D possibly TRBD2 on 6 matching bases. Deletions cut 7 bases from V and 6 bases from J, with 22 bases between. In germline, CDR1 is SQVTM, CDR2 ANQGSEA. The CDR3 sequence is 14 residues long.

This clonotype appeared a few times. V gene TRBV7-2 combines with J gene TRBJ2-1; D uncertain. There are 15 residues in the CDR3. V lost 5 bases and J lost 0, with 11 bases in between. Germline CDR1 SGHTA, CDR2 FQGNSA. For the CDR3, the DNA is TGTGCCAGCAGCCCCATCACGAGCTCCTACAATGAGCAGTTCTTC. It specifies CASSPITSSYNEQFF.

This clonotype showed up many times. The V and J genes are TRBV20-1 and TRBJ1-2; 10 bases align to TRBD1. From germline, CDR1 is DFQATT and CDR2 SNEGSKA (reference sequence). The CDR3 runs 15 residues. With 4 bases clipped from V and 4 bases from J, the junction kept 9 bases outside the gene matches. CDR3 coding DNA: TGCAGTGCTAAACCCGGGACAGGGGACGCCTATGGCTACACCTTC. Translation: CSAKPGTGDAYGYTF.

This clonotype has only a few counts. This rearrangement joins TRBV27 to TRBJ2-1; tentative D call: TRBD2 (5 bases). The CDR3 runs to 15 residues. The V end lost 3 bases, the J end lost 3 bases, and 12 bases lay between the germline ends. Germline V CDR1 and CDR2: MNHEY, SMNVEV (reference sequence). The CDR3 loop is CASSFREPLYNEQFF. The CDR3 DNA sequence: TGTGCCAGCAGTTTCCGGGAACCCCTCTACAATGAGCAGTTCTTC.

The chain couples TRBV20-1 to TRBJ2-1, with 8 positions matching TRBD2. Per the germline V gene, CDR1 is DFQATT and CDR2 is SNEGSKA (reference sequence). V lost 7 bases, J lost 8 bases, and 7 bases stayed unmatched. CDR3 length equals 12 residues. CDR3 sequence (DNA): TGCAGTGTTGAGCGGGAGCTCGATGAGCAGTTCTTC. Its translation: CSVERELDEQFF.